Listed below are T cell receptor beta chains from one sample, sequenced in a study of T cells in Graves' hyperthyroidism and ophthalmopathy. TCRdb reprocessed the multiplex PCR reads with MiXCR, giving one entry per CDR3 protein. In the table there are roughly 580,000 distinct CDR3 sequences, roughly 46% of which are singletons. What was sequenced was peripheral blood or thyroid tissue (not recorded which). The source is a young woman with Graves' hyperthyroidism. Both conserved end residues are part of each CDR3. A D gene is named only where the DNA matches it firmly. Some rows mark clone size as missing; the rest say once, few, many or name a class of expanded clone.

V: TRBV2; J: TRBJ2-5; size: NA; D: NA; CDR3: CASCEIRGETQYF; DNA: TGTGCCAGCTGCGAAATTAGAGGGGAGACCCAGTACTTC
V: TRBV7-3; J: TRBJ2-7; size: NA; D: NA; CDR3: CASSSLRGTADSYEQYF; DNA: TGTGCCAGCAGCTCACTACGCGGGACAGCCGATTCCTACGAGCAGTACTTC
V: TRBV12-3/TRBV12-4; J: TRBJ2-5; size: NA; D: NA; CDR3: CASSYLIDRRATQYF; DNA: TGTGCCAGCAGTTACTTGATCGACAGACGGGCGACCCAGTACTTC
V: TRBV7-9; J: TRBJ1-1; size: NA; D: NA; CDR3: CASSPQAARNAEAFF; DNA: TGTGCCAGCAGCCCCCAGGCGGCAAGGAACGCTGAGGCTTTCTTT
V: TRBV7-8; J: TRBJ2-1; size: few; D: NA; CDR3: CASSLRVAAYNEQFF; DNA: TGTGCCAGCAGCTTAAGAGTAGCGGCCTACAATGAGCAGTTCTTC
V: TRBV14; J: TRBJ2-5; size: few; D: NA; CDR3: CALRGQETQYF; DNA: TGTGCCCTGCGGGGCCAAGAGACCCAGTACTTC
V: TRBV15; J: TRBJ2-6; size: NA; D: NA; CDR3: CAASSEQVSGANVLTF; DNA: TGTGCCGCCAGCAGTGAACAGGTCTCTGGGGCCAACGTCCTGACTTTC
V: TRBV19; J: TRBJ1-6; size: NA; D: TRBD1; CDR3: CASSMGGQGLDSPLHF; DNA: TGTGCCAGTAGTATGGGAGGACAGGGGTTAGATTCACCCCTCCACTTT
V: TRBV20-1; J: TRBJ2-5; size: NA; D: TRBD2; CDR3: CSGPSGSSRETQYF; DNA: TGCAGTGGACCGAGCGGGAGCAGTAGGGAGACCCAGTACTTC
V: TRBV7-2; J: TRBJ1-5; size: NA; D: NA; CDR3: CVSSLALTVNQPQHF; DNA: TGTGTCAGCAGCTTAGCCTTGACAGTTAATCAGCCCCAGCATTTT
V: TRBV10-3; J: TRBJ2-7; size: NA; D: NA; CDR3: CAISDTQDSYEQYF; DNA: TGTGCCATCAGTGATACCCAGGACTCCTACGAGCAGTACTTC
V: TRBV9; J: TRBJ1-4; size: few; D: TRBD1; CDR3: CASSVRDRLNEKLFF; DNA: TGTGCCAGCAGCGTACGGGACAGACTTAATGAAAAACTGTTTTTT
V: TRBV7-2; J: TRBJ2-5; size: few; D: NA; CDR3: CASSLEVAEETQYF; DNA: TGTGCCAGCAGCTTAGAGGTAGCGGAAGAGACCCAGTACTTC
V: TRBV10-3; J: TRBJ1-3; size: NA; D: NA; CDR3: CAIKQGEGYTIYF; DNA: TGTGCCATCAAACAGGGTGAGGGCTACACCATATATTTT
V: TRBV12-5; J: TRBJ1-2; size: few; D: TRBD1; CDR3: CASGSGTGDGYTF; DNA: TGTGCTAGTGGCAGCGGGACAGGGGACGGCTACACCTTC
V: TRBV7-2; J: TRBJ1-1; size: NA; D: NA; CDR3: CASESQNTEAFF; DNA: TGTGCCAGCGAGAGCCAGAACACTGAAGCTTTCTTT
V: TRBV2; J: TRBJ2-2; size: NA; D: TRBD1; CDR3: CASSEGTGRRGELFF; DNA: TGTGCCAGCAGTGAAGGGACAGGGCGTCGAGGGGAGCTGTTTTTT
V: TRBV7-9; J: TRBJ1-1; size: NA; D: NA; CDR3: CASTPRAMNTEAFF; DNA: TGCGCCAGCACCCCGAGAGCGATGAACACTGAAGCTTTCTTT
V: TRBV2; J: TRBJ2-2; size: NA; D: NA; CDR3: CASKRGSSNTGELFF; DNA: TGTGCCAGCAAGAGGGGGAGTTCTAACACCGGGGAGCTGTTTTTT
V: TRBV6-2/TRBV6-3; J: TRBJ2-7; size: few; D: NA; CDR3: CASRETRDKAYEQYF; DNA: TGTGCCAGCAGGGAGACGCGGGACAAAGCCTACGAGCAGTACTTC
V: TRBV2; J: TRBJ1-5; size: many; D: TRBD1; CDR3: CASSPDRGNQPQHF; DNA: TGCGCCAGCAGCCCGGACAGGGGCAATCAGCCCCAGCATTTT
V: TRBV11-1; J: TRBJ1-2; size: few; D: NA; CDR3: CASSHDPRDPTGGYTF; DNA: TGTGCCAGCAGCCACGACCCGCGGGACCCAACTGGGGGCTACACCTTC
V: TRBV6-2/TRBV6-3; J: TRBJ2-7; size: NA; D: NA; CDR3: CASRSWGAYEQYF; DNA: TGTGCCAGCAGGTCCTGGGGGGCCTACGAGCAGTACTTC
V: TRBV10-3; J: TRBJ1-4; size: NA; D: NA; CDR3: CAISEEAENEKLFF; DNA: TGTGCCATCAGTGAGGAAGCAGAGAATGAAAAACTGTTTTTT
V: TRBV12-3/TRBV12-4; J: TRBJ1-1; size: NA; D: NA; CDR3: CASSPSHRTSAAFF; DNA: TGTGCCAGCAGTCCCTCCCACAGGACCTCCGCGGCTTTCTTT
V: TRBV6-5; J: TRBJ1-1; size: NA; D: NA; CDR3: CASSFKVVNTEAFF; DNA: TGTGCCAGCAGTTTTAAGGTCGTGAACACTGAAGCTTTCTTT
V: TRBV2; J: TRBJ2-7; size: once; D: TRBD2; CDR3: CASSDLAGAGEQYF; DNA: TGTGCCAGCAGTGATCTAGCGGGGGCTGGCGAGCAGTACTTC
V: TRBV2; J: TRBJ2-2; size: many; D: TRBD1; CDR3: CASRTDRATGELFF; DNA: TGTGCCAGCAGGACGGACAGGGCGACCGGGGAGCTGTTTTTT
V: TRBV20-1; J: TRBJ2-5; size: NA; D: NA; CDR3: CSARDLGGASLETQYF; DNA: TGCAGTGCTAGAGATCTGGGGGGCGCATCTTTGGAGACCCAGTACTTC
V: TRBV7-9; J: TRBJ1-1; size: many; D: NA; CDR3: CASSLNAEAFF; DNA: TGTGCCAGCAGCTTAAACGCTGAAGCTTTCTTT
V: TRBV29-1; J: TRBJ2-7; size: many; D: NA; CDR3: CSVEGQSYEQYF; DNA: TGCAGCGTTGAAGGGCAGTCCTACGAGCAGTACTTC